Each of the 12 T cell receptor beta chains below was sequenced from the same sample in a study of T cell repertoires in cytomegalovirus infection. Antigens for these TCRs are unknown. TCRdb reanalysed the reads using MiXCR and keeps one entry per CDR3 protein. The sample carries hundreds of thousands of distinct CDR3 sequences, under 55% recorded once. The source material was cultured PBMCs, sampled from culture after CMV antigen stimulation. The receptor set was obtained from a human donor in good health (CMV status not recorded). Some clones in this sample may be carry-over from other donors' samples.

The chain combines TRBV10-3 with TRBJ1-6; 9 bases map to TRBD1. The CDR3 sequence is 14 residues long. CDR1 and CDR2 from the germline V gene are ENHRY and SYGVKD. V was pared by 7 bases and J by 6 bases, with 4 bases of the junction left unmatched. The CDR3 is CAIKAGQGNSPLHF. The CDR3 DNA reads TGTGCCATCAAAGCGGGACAGGGTAATTCACCCCTCCACTTT.

The chain employs TRBV5-6 and TRBJ1-1; TRBD1 matches 7 bases. J gave up 8 bases and V 3 bases, and 4 bases lay outside the gene matches. Germline CDR1 reads SGHDT; CDR2 reads YYEEEE. The CDR3 has 12 amino acids. The CDR3 is CASSSTGLEAFF. The CDR3, as DNA: TGTGCCAGCAGCTCGACAGGGCTAGAAGCTTTCTTT.

The rearrangement links TRBV6-1 to TRBJ2-1; D may be TRBD2 (6 bases). The germline V gene encodes CDR1 MNHNS and CDR2 SASEGT. With 7 bases removed from V and 0 bases from J, the gap between germline ends came to 13 bases. This CDR3 has 15 residues. The chain's CDR3 is CASNQAGSSYNEQFF. In DNA form, the CDR3 reads TGTGCCAGCAACCAGGCCGGGAGCTCCTACAATGAGCAGTTCTTC.

The chain has TRBV29-1 and TRBJ2-2; the D is unclear. This CDR3 has 13 residues. Germline CDR1 SQVTM, CDR2 ANQGSEA. V lost 3 bases and J 1 base, leaving 6 bases between the germline ends. CDR3 sequence: CSVEYGNTGELFF. The CDR3 nucleotides read TGCAGCGTTGAGTACGGGAACACCGGGGAGCTGTTTTTT.

This chain links TRBV7-9 with TRBJ2-3; D perhaps matches TRBD1 (6 bases). Germline values: CDR1 SEHNR, CDR2 FQNEAQ (reference sequence). CDR3 size: 14 residues. Trimming removed 5 bases from V and 4 bases from J, with 13 bases in between. This CDR3 is CASSARGSADTQYF. The CDR3 bases are TGTGCCAGCAGCGCCAGGGGTAGCGCAGATACGCAGTATTTT.

The V and J genes are TRBV28 and TRBJ2-7, with 13 nucleotides matching TRBD2. Germline assignment: CDR1 MDHEN and CDR2 SYDVKM. Unmatched junction bases numbered 8, after V lost 6 bases and J lost 6 bases. This CDR3 region has 15 residues. The CDR3 region has the DNA TGTGCCAGCAGGGCGGCGGGGACTAGCGGGGTCGAGCAGTACTTC. This codes for CASRAAGTSGVEQYF.

V and J are TRBV27 and TRBJ1-6; D is undetermined. The V and J ends lost 3 bases and 7 bases respectively, with 10 bases between them. CDR3 length equals 14 residues. CDR1 is MNHEY and CDR2 is SMNVEV in the germline V gene (reference sequence). Here the CDR3 reads CASSFRQLNSPLHF. CDR3 DNA sequence: TGTGCCAGCAGTTTCCGGCAGTTAAATTCACCCCTCCACTTT.

The genes are TRBV6-6 and TRBJ2-2; the D is unclear. Trimming pared 2 bases from V and 4 bases from J, leaving 11 bases between. Per germline, CDR1 MNHNY and CDR2 SVGAGI (reference sequence). CDR3 length equals 15 residues. CDR3 nucleotides: TGTGCCAGCAGTTACGTCTCCCAGGCCACCGGGGAGCTGTTTTTT. This translates into CASSYVSQATGELFF.

This clonotype was counted between two and nine times. This sequence joins TRBV7-8 and TRBJ1-1; the D is unclear. CDR1 is SGHVS, CDR2 FQNEAQ, per germline. V was shortened by 5 bases and J by 8 bases, with 15 bases between the two germline ends. CDR3 length equals 13 residues. The CDR3 nucleotides read TGTGCCAGCAGCCCGGACCTGGTCGGGGAAGCTTTCTTT. Amino acid sequence: CASSPDLVGEAFF.

This clonotype showed up just once. This chain connects TRBV14 to TRBJ2-7, with 8 positions matching TRBD2. Trimming at V came to 0 bases and at J to 4 bases, leaving 5 bases not matched to a gene. The CDR3 spans 15 residues. The germline CDR1 and CDR2 sequences are SGHDN and FVKESK. The CDR3 spells CASSQDGAGVYEQYF. The CDR3 nucleotides read TGTGCCAGCAGCCAAGACGGAGCGGGGGTGTACGAGCAGTACTTC.

This clonotype was counted once. The genes are TRBV7-9 and TRBJ2-7; TRBD2 aligns across 8 bases. The trim removed 5 bases at V and 0 bases at J, leaving 12 bases unmatched. CDR1 SEHNR and CDR2 FQNEAQ come from the germline V gene (reference sequence). This CDR3 is 17 amino acids long. For the CDR3, the DNA is TGTGCCAGCAGCCCGGGGGGGTTTAGCGGGGACTCCTACGAGCAGTACTTC. Protein: CASSPGGFSGDSYEQYF. The complete variable domain, with remaining parts taken from reference TRBV7-9 and TRBJ2-7, reads DTGVSQNPRHKITKRGQNVTFRCDPISEHNRLYWYRQTLGQGPEFLTYFQNEAQLEKSRLLSDRFSAERPKGSFSTLEIQRTEQGDSAMYLCASSPGGFSGDSYEQYFGPGTRLTVT.

This chain links TRBV11-2 with TRBJ2-1, with unresolved D. The CDR3 covers 16 residues. V was cut by 1 base and J by 0 bases, with 10 bases left in between. CDR1 and CDR2 (germline): SGHAT, FQNNGV. The CDR3 region is CASSLGGRNSYNEQFF. The DNA for the CDR3 is TGTGCCAGCAGCTTAGGAGGACGTAACTCCTACAATGAGCAGTTCTTC.